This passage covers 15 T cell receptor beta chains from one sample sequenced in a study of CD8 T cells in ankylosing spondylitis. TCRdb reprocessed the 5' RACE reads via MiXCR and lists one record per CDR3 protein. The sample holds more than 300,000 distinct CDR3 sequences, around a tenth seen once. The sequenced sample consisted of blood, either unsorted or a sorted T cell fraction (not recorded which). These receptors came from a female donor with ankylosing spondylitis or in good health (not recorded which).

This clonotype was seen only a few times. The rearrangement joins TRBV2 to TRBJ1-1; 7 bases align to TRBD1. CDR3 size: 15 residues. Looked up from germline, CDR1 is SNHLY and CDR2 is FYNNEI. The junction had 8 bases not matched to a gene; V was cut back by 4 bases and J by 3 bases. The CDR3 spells CASSGAPGGDTEAFF. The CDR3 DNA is TGTGCCAGCAGTGGGGCCCCAGGGGGTGACACTGAAGCTTTCTTT.

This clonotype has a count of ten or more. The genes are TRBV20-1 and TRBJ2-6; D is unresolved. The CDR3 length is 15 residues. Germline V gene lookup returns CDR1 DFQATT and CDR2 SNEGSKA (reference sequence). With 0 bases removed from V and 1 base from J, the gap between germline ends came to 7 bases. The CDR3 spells CSARDRGSGANVLTF. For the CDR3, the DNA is TGCAGTGCTAGAGATCGAGGTTCTGGGGCCAACGTCCTGACTTTC.

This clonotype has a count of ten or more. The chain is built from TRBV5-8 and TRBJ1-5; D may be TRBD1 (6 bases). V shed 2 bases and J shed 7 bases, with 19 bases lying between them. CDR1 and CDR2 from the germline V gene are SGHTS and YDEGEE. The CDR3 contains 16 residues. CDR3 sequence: CASSLPAVWGGQPQHF. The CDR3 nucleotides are TGTGCCAGCAGCTTACCCGCCGTCTGGGGGGGCCAGCCCCAGCATTTT.

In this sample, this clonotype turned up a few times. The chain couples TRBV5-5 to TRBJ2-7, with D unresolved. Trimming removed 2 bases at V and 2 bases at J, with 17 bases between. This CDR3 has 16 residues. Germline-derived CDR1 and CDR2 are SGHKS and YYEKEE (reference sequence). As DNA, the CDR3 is TGTGCCAGCAGCTTTTTTGATCTGCAGCCGCCCTACGAGCAGTACTTC. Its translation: CASSFFDLQPPYEQYF. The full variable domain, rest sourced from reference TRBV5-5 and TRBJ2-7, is DAGVTQSPTHLIKTRGQQVTLRCSPISGHKSVSWYQQVLGQGPQFIFQYYEKEERGRGNFPDRFSARQFPNYSSELNVNALLLGDSALYLCASSFFDLQPPYEQYFGPGTRLTVT.

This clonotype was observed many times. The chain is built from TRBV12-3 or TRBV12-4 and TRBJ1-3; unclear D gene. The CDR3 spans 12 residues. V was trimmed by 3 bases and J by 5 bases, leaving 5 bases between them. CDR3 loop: CASSFERNTIYF. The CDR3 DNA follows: TGTGCCAGCAGTTTTGAGCGAAACACCATATATTTT.

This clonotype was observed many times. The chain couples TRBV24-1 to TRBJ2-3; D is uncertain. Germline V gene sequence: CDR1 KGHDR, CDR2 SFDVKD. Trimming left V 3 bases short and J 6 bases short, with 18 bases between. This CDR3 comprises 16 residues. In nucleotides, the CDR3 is TGTGCCACCAGTGATATATCGGAGATTCCTAACGATACGCAGTATTTT. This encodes CATSDISEIPNDTQYF.

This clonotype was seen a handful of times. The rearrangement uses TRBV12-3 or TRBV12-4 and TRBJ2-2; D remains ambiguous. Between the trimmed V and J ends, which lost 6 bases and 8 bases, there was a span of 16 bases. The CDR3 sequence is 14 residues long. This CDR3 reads CASRPMLGIGELFF. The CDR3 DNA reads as TGTGCCAGCAGACCTATGTTGGGGATTGGGGAGCTGTTTTTT.

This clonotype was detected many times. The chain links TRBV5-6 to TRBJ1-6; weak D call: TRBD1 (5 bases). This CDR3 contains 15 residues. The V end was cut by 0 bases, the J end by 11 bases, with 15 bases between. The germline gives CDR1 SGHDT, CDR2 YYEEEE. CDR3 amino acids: CASSLAGIFGPPLHF. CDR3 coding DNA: TGTGCCAGCAGCTTGGCAGGGATATTTGGTCCACCCCTCCACTTT. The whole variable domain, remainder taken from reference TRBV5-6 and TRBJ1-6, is DAGVTQSPTHLIKTRGQQVTLRCSPKSGHDTVSWYQQALGQGPQFIFQYYEEEERQRGNFPDRFSGHQFPNYSSELNVNALLLGDSALYLCASSLAGIFGPPLHFGNGTRLTVT.

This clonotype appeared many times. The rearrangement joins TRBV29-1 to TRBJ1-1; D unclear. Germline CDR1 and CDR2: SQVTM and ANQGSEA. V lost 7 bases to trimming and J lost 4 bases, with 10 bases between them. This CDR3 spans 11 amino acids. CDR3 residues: CSGAGGTEAFF. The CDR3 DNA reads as TGCAGCGGGGCGGGTGGCACTGAAGCTTTCTTT.

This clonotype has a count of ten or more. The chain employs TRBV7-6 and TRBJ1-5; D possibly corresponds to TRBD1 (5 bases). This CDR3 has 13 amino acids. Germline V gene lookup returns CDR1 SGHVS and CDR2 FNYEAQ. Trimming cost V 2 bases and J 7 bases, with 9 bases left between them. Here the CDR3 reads CASSLQGGQPQHF. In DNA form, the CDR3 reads TGTGCCAGCAGCTTACAGGGTGGGCAGCCCCAGCATTTT.

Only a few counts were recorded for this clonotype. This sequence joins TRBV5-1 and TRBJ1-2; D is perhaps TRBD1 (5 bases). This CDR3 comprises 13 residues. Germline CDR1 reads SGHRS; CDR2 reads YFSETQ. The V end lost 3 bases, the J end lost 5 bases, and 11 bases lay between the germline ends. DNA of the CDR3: TGCGCCAGCAGCTCGGTGGGGGATTATGGCTACACCTTC. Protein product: CASSSVGDYGYTF.

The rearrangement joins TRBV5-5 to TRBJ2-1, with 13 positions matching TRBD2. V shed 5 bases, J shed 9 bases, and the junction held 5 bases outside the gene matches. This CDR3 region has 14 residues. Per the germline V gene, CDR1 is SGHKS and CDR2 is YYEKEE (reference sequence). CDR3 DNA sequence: TGTGCCAGCAGTTTTGGACTAGCGGGAGTTGAGCAGTTCTTC. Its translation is CASSFGLAGVEQFF.

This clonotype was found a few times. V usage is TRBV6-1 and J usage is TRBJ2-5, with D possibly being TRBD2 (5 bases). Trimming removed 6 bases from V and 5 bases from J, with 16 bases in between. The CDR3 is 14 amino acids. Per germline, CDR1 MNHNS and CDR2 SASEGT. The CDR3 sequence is CASSPTGMGETQYF. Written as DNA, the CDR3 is TGTGCCAGCAGCCCGACGGGAATGGGGGAGACCCAGTACTTC.

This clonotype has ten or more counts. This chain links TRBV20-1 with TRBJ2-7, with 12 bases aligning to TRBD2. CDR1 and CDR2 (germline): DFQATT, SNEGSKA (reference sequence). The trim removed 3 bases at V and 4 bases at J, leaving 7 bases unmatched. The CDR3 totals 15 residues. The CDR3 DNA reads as TGCAGTGCTAGTGAGACTAGCGGGAGTGTTTACGAGCAGTACTTC. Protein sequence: CSASETSGSVYEQYF.

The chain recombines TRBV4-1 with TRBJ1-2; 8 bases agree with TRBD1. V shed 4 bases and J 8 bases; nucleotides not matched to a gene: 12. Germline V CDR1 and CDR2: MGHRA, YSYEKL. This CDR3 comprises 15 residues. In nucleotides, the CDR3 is TGCGCCAGCAGCCGATTAACCGGACAGGGTGGCGGCTACACCTTC. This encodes CASSRLTGQGGGYTF.